This T cell receptor (beta chain) was recorded in a study of T cell responses to AZD1222 COVID-19 vaccine (dated by TCRdb to about 2021). With regard to the full study: A total of 230 or so trial participants underwent TCR sequencing, of whom 207 received two doses of AZD1222 and about 25 received two doses of the MenACWY control vaccine. Trial participants were enrolled by age into 18-55, 56-69 and 70-plus year subgroups, with 148, 28 and 57 TCR-sequenced participants respectively.

Study-wide conclusions, independent of this receptor: A significant rise in spike-specific TCR breadth and depth was observed after two AZD1222 doses relative to day 0 and relative to MenACWY recipients. Reportedly, almost half of the unique spike-specific TCRs recognized epitopes lying outside the regions that are mutated in the B.1.351 and B.1.1.7 variants. Participants were mostly white British, with more females than males. The authors suggested clonal diversity may have been underestimated. In the small 56-69-year group, the increase in depth fell short of significance, most likely because of low power. Conclusions about previously exposed vaccinees are limited, since just five to seven AZD1222 recipients were seropositive for SARS-CoV-2 at baseline. Because no day 14 peak-response samples were available, the repertoires could be characterized only after the peak T cell response. The vaccine-associated CD4 TCRs covered the entire spike protein, and the dominant responses fell in regions 160-218 and 743-854.

The CDR3 regions of human TCRbeta chains were subjected to immunosequencing. Processing in the source paper ran as follows. TCRs in the repertoires were matched against a reference library of SARS-CoV-2-specific TCRs that had been generated with the MIRA antigen-specificity platform. Breadth meant the fraction of unique TCRs that were SARS-CoV-2-associated, whereas depth meant the fraction of total T cells that were SARS-CoV-2-associated. Using the MIRA data, each spike-specific TCR was mapped to the spike region that the TCR reacts to and placed in a CD4 or CD8 class. Log10-transformed breadth and depth values were compared by one-way ANOVA with Sidak's multiple comparisons tests. As stored in TCRdb, this immuneACCESS dataset retains in-frame rearrangements with V and J assigned. A fraction of the clones does not appear; measured against another copy, unresolved V genes explain less than half of the discrepancy, and the remainder lacks a known reason. For V, J and clone size, that table is used; D and trimming come from the DNA. In this sample the table shows 80,000 to 95,000 clones, roughly 91% of which occur a single time. In total, the top ten clones hold approximately 2.6% of the sample.

The germline V and J ends show losses of 0 bases and 4 bases respectively, and no gene match explains 1 base of the junction. CDR1 and CDR2, per the germline V gene, are MRHNA and SNTAGT. There are 15 amino acids in the CDR3, from cysteine to phenylalanine inclusive. Only the CDR3 part of the read is kept: 45 bases, read in frame from the first base. The label giving this sample's time point can be read as: baseline before first vaccination. The treatment or condition label for this specimen denotes: meningococcal conjugate vaccine given as trial control. The vaccinee samples were drawn from two UK trials, COV001 and COV002, one of which was a single-blind randomized controlled phase 2/3 trial testing AZD1222 (ChAdOx1 nCoV-19) in healthy adults. For TCRbeta chain sequencing, PBMC samples from trial participants were taken at day 0 and at day 28 after the second dose. For this clone: Its antigen specificity is not known. No per-base quality is available; no much larger clone lies one base away. The identical CDR3 is also encoded by other nucleotide sequences in the sample.

The sample consisted of peripheral blood, taken on day 0 of MenACWY control vaccination. The rearrangement joined TRBV6-4 to TRBJ2-3; TRBD2 agrees with 10 junctional bases. The sequence was collected from an adult in good health. The nucleotides are TGTGCCAGCAGTGACTCGAGCGGGGGGGCAGATACGCAGTATTTT. It encodes CASSDSSGGADTQYF.